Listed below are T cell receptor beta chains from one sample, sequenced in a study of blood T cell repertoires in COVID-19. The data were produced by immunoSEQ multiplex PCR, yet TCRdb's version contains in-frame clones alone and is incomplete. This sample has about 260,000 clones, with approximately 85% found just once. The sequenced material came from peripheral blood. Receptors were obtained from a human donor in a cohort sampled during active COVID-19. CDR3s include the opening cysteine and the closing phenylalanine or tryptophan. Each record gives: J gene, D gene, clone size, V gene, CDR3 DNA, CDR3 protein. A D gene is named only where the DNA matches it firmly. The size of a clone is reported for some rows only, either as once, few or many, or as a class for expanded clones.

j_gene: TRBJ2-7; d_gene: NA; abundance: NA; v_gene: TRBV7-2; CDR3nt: TGTGCCAGCAGCTTAGATCTAGCCCGACCCTACGAGCAGTACTTC; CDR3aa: CASSLDLARPYEQYF
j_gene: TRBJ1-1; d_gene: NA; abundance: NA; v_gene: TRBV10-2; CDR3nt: TGCGCCAGCAGAACCCCGTCGGGGGGGAACACTGAAGCTTTCTTT; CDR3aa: CASRTPSGGNTEAFF
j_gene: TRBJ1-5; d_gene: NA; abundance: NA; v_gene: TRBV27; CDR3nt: TGTGCCAGCAGTTTACGGGAGGCTCAGCCCCAGCATTTT; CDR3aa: CASSLREAQPQHF
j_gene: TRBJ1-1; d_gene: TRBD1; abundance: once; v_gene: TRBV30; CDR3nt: TGTGCCTGGAGCGAGGGACAGCCTGGGGGCACTGAAGCTTTCTTT; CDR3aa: CAWSEGQPGGTEAFF
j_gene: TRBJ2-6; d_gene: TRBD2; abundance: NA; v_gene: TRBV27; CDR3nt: TGTGCCAGCAGTTTATGGGGCGGGAGCTCCCTCTCTGGGGCCAACGTCCTGACTTTC; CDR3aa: CASSLWGGSSLSGANVLTF
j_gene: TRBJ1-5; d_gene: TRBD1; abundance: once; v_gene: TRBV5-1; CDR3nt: TGCGCCAGCAGCTCCCTAGGGGGCGATCAGCCCCAGCATTTT; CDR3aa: CASSSLGGDQPQHF
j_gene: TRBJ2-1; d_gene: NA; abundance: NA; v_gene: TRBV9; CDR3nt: TGTGCCAGCAGCGTACGAGGCGTCGGGGAGCAGTTCTTC; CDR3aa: CASSVRGVGEQFF
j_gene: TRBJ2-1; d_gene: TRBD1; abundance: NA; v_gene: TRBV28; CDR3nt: TGTGCCAGCAGTGCGACAGGGGAGCAGTTCTTC; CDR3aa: CASSATGEQFF
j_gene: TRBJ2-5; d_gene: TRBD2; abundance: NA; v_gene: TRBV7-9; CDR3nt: TGTGCCAGCAGCCCAAGCGGGGGCCCACAAGAGACCCAGTACTTC; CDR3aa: CASSPSGGPQETQYF
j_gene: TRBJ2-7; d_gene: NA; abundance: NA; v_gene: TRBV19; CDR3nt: TGTGCCAGTAGTCACGACTCGGTGGCCTACGAGCAGTACTTC; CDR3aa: CASSHDSVAYEQYF
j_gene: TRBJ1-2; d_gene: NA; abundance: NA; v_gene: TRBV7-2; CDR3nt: TGTGCCAGCAGCTCTTATATTTTAAACTATGGCTACACCTTC; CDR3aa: CASSSYILNYGYTF
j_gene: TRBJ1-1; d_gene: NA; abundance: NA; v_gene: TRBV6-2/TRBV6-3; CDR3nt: TGTGCCAGCAGTTTCGTTCCGGGGGGAGTGAACACTGAAGCTTTCTTT; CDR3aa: CASSFVPGGVNTEAFF
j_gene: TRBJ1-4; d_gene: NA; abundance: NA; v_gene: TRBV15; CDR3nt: TGTGCCACCAGCAGAGTTGGTCAGGGGTATGAAAAACTGTTTTTT; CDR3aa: CATSRVGQGYEKLFF
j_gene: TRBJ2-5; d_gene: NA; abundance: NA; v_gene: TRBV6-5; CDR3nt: TGTGCCAGCAGTTCCCTCCTAGCGTACCAAGAGACCCAGTACTTC; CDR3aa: CASSSLLAYQETQYF
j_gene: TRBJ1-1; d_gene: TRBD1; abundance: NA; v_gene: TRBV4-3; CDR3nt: TGCGCCAGCAGCCAAGCCGGACAGGACGTGGGAGGAGCTTTCTTT; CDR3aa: CASSQAGQDVGGAFF
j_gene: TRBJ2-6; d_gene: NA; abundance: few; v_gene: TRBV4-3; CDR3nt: TGCGCCAGCAGCCAAGATCTTATCTCTGGGGCCAACGTCCTGACTTTC; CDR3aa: CASSQDLISGANVLTF
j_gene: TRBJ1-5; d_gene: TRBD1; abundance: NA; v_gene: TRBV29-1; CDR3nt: TGCAGCGTGAGACAGGGATATAGCAATCAGCCCCAGCATTTT; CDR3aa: CSVRQGYSNQPQHF
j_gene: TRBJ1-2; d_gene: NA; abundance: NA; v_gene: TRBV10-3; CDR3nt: TGTGCCATCGGGGACACAAACAGCTATGGCTACACCTTC; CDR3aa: CAIGDTNSYGYTF
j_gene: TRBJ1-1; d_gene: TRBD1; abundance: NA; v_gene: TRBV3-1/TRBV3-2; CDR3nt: TGTGCCAGCAGCCCTTACAGGGGCCTTAAAATAGATTTCTTT; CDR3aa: CASSPYRGLKIDFF
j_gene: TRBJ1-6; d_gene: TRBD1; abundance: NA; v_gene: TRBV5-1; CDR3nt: TGCGCCAGCCCCCCCTCGGGGACAGGGGGAAGGAATTCACCCCTCCACTTT; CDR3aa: CASPPSGTGGRNSPLHF
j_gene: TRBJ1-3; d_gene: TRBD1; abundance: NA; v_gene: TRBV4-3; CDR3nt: TGCGCCAGCAGCCAGATTCCAGGGACAGAGTCTGGAAACACCATATATTTT; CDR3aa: CASSQIPGTESGNTIYF
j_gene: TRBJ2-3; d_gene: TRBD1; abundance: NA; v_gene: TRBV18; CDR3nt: TGTGCCAGCTCAAGGGGACAGGGGTTCACAGATACGCAGTATTTT; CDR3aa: CASSRGQGFTDTQYF
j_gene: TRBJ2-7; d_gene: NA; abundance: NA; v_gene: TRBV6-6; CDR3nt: TGTGCCAGCAGCAACTGTACCGGGCGGACAGTCTACCTAATGAGCTCCTACGAGCAGTACTTC; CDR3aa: CASSNCTGRTVYLMSSYEQYF
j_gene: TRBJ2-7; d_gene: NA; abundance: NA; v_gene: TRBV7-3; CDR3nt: TGTGCCAGCAGCTTACGGGGTTCCGAGCAGTACTTC; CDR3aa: CASSLRGSEQYF